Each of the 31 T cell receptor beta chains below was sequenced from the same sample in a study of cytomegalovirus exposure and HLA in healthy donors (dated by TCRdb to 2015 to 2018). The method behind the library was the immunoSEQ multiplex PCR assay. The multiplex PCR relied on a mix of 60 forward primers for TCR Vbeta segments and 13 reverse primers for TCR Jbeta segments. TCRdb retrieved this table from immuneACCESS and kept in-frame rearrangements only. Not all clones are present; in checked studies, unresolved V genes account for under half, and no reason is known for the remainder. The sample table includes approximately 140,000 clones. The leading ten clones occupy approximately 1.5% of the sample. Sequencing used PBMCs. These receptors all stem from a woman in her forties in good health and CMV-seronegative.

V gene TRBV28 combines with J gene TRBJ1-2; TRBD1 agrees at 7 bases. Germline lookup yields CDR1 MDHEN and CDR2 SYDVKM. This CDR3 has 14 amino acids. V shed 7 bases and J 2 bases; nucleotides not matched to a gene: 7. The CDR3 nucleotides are TGTGCCAGCACCCCAGGGGGGCCCAACTATGGCTACACCTTC. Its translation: CASTPGGPNYGYTF.

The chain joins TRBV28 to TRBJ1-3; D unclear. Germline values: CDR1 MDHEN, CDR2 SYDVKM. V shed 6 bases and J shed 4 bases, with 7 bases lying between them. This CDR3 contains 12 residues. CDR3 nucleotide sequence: TGTGCCAGCAGCCGGTGGGGAAACACCATATATTTT. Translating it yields CASSRWGNTIYF.

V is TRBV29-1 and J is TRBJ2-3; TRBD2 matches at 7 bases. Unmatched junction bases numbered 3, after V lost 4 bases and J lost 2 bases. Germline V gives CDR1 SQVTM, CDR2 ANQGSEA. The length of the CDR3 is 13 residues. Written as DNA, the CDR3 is TGCAGCGTTGCTAGCGGATCCACAGATACGCAGTATTTT. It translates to CSVASGSTDTQYF.

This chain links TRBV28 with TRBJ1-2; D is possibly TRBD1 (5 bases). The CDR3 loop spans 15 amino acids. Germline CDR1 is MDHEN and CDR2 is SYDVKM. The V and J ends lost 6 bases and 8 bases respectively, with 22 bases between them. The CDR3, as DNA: TGTGCCAGCAGGGTGGGGGACTTCTACCGAGGGGGCTACACCTTC. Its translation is CASRVGDFYRGGYTF.

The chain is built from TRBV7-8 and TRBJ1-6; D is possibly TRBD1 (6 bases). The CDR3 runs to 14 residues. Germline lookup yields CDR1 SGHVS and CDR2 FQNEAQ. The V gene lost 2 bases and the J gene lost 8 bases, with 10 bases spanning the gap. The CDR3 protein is CASSLTRGDSPLHF. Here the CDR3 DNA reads TGTGCCAGCAGCTTAACCAGGGGAGATTCACCCCTCCACTTT.

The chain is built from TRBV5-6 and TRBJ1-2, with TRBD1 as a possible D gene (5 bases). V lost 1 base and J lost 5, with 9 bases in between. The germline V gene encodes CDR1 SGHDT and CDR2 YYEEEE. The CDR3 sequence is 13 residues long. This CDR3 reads CASSLTGVYGYTF. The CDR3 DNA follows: TGTGCCAGCAGCTTGACAGGAGTATATGGCTACACCTTC.

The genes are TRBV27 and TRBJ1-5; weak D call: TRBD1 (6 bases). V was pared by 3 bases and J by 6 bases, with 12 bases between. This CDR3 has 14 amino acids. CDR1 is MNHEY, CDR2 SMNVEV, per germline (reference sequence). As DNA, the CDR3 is TGTGCCAGCAGTTTTTCTCCAGGGGCTCAGCCCCAGCATTTT. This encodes CASSFSPGAQPQHF.

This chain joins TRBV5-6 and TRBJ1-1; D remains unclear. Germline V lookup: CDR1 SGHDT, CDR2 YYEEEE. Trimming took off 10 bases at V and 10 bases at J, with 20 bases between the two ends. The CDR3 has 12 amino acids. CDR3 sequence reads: CASGSGWGRAFF. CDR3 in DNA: TGTGCCTCGGGATCTGGCTGGGGTCGAGCTTTCTTT.

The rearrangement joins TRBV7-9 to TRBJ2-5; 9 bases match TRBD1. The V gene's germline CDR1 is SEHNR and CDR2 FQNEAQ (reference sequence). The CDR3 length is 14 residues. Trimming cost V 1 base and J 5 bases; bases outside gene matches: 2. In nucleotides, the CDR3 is TGTGCCAGCAGCTTAGGGGGGACAGGGGAGACCCAGTACTTC. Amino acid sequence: CASSLGGTGETQYF.

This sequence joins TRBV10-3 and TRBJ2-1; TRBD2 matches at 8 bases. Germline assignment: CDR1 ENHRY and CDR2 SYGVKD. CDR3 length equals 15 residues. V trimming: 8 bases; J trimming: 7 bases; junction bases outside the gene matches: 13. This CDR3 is CAIGKERGPRNEQFF. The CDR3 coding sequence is TGTGCCATCGGTAAAGAGCGGGGGCCTCGGAATGAGCAGTTCTTC.

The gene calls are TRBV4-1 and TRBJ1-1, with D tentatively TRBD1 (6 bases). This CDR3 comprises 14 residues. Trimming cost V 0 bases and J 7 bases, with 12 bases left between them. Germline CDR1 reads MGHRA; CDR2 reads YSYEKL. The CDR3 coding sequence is TGCGCCAGCAGCCAAGATCGGGGGGCCGGTGAAGCTTTCTTT. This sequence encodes CASSQDRGAGEAFF.

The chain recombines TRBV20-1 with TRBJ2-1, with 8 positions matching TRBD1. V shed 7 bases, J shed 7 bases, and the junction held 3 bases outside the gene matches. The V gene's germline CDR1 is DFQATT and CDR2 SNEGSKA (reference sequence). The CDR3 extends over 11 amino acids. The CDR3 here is CSVDRENEQFF. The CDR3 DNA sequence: TGCAGTGTGGACAGGGAAAATGAGCAGTTCTTC.

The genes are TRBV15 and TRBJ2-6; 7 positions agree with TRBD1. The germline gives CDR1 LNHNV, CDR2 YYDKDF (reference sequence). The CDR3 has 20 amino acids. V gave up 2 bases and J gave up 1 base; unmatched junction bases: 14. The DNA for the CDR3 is TGTGCCACCAGCAGATCGGTACAGGGGAGAACACATTCTGGGGCCAACGTCCTGACTTTC. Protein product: CATSRSVQGRTHSGANVLTF.

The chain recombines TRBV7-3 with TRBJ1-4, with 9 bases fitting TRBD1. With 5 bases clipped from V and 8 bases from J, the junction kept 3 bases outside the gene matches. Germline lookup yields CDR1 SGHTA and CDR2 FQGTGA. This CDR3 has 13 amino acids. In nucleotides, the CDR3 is TGTGCCAGCAGCCGGGACAGGGACGAAAAACTGTTTTTT. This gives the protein CASSRDRDEKLFF. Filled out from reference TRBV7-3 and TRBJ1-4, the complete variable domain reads GAGVSQTPSNKVTEKGKYVELRCDPISGHTALYWYRQSLGQGPEFLIYFQGTGAADDSGLPNDRFFAVRPEGSVSTLKIQRTERGDSAVYLCASSRDRDEKLFFGSGTQLSVL.

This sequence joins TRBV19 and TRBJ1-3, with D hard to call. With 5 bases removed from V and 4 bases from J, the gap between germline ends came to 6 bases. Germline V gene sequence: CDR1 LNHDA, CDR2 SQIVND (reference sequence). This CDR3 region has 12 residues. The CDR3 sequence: CASSGGGNTIYF. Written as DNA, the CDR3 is TGTGCCAGTAGTGGCGGAGGAAACACCATATATTTT.

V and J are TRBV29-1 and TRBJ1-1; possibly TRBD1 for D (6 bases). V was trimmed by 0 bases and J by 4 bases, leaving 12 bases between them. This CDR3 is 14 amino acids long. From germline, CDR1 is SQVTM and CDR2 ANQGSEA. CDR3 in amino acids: CSVEDGRGPTEAFF. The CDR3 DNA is TGCAGCGTTGAAGATGGCAGGGGTCCCACTGAAGCTTTCTTT. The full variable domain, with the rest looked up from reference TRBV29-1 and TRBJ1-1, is SAVISQKPSRDICQRGTSLTIQCQVDSQVTMMFWYRQQPGQSLTLIATANQGSEATYESGFVIDKFPISRPNLTFSTLTVSNMSPEDSSIYLCSVEDGRGPTEAFFGQGTRLTVV.

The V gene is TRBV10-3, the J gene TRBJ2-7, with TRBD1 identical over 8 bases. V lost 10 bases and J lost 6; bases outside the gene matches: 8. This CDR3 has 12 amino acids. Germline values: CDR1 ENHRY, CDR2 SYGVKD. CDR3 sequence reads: CATQDRAGEQYV. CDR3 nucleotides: TGTGCCACCCAGGACAGGGCTGGCGAGCAGTACGTC.

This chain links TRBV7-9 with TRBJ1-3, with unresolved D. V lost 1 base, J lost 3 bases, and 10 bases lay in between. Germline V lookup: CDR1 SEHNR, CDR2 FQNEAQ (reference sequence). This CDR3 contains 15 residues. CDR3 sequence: CASSLDGYSGNTIYF. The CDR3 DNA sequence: TGTGCCAGCAGCTTAGACGGGTATAGTGGAAACACCATATATTTT.

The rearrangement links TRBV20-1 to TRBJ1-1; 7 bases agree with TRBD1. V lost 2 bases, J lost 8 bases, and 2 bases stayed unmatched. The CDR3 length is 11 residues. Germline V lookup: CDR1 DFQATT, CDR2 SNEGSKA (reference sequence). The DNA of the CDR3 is TGCAGTGCTAGAACGACAGGGGAAGCTTTCTTT. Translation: CSARTTGEAFF.

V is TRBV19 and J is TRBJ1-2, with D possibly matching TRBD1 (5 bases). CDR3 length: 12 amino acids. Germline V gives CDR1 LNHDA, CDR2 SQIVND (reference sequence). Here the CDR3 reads CERPPSGGGYTF. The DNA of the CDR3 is TGTGAACGACCCCCCAGTGGGGGGGGCTACACCTTC.

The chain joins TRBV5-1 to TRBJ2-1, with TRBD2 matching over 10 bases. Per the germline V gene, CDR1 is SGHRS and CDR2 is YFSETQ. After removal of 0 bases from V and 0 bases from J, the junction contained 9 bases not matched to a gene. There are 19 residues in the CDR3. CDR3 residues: CASSLGSGGSKSSYNEQFF. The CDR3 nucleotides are TGCGCCAGCAGCTTGGGTAGCGGGGGGTCAAAAAGCTCCTACAATGAGCAGTTCTTC.

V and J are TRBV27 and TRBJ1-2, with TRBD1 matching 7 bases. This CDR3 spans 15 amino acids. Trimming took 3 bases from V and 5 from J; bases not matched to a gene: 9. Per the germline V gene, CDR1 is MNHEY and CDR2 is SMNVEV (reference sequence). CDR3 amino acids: CASSFTRQGPYGYTF. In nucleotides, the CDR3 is TGTGCCAGCAGTTTTACCCGACAGGGACCTTATGGCTACACCTTC.

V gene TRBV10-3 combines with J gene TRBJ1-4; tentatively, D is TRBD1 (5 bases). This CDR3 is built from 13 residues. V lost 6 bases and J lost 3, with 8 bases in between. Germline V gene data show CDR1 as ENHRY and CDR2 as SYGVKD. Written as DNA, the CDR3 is TGTGCCATCAGGGGGGGGGCTAATGAAAAACTGTTTTTT. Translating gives CAIRGGANEKLFF.

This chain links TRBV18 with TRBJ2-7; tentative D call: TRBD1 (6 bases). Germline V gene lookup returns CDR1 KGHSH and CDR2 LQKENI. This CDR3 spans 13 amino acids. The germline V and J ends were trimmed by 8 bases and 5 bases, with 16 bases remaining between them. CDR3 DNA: TGTGCCAGCCGAGGAGCAGGGGTCCACGAGCAGTACTTC. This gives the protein CASRGAGVHEQYF.

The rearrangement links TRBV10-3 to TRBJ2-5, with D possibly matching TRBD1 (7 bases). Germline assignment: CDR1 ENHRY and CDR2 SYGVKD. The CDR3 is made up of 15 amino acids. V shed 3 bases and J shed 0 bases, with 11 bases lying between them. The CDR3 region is CAISDTGDYQETQYF. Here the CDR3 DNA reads TGTGCCATCAGTGACACAGGGGACTACCAAGAGACCCAGTACTTC.

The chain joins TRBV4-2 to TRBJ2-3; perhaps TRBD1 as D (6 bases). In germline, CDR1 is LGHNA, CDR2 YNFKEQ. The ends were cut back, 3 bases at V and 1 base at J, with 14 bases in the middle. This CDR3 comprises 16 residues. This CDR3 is CASSHSGVSGTDTQYF. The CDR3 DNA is TGTGCCAGCAGCCATTCAGGGGTATCGGGCACAGATACGCAGTATTTT.

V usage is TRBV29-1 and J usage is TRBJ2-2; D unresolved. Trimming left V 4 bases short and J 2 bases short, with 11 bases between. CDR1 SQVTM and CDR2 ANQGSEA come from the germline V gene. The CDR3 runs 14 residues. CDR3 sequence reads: CSVVGRRNTGELFF. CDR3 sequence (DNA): TGCAGCGTTGTGGGCAGGCGAAACACCGGGGAGCTGTTTTTT.

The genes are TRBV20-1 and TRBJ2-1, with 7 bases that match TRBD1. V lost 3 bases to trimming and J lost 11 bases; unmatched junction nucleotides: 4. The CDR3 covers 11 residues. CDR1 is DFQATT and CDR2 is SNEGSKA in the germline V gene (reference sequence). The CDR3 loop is CSASEQGQQFF. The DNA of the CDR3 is TGCAGTGCTAGTGAACAGGGGCAGCAGTTCTTC.

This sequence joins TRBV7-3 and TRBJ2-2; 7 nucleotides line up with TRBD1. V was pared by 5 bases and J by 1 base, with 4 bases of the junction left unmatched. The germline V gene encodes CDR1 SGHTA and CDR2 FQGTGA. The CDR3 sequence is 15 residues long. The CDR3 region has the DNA TGTGCCAGCAGCCCAGACAGGGTGAACACCGGGGAGCTGTTTTTT. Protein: CASSPDRVNTGELFF.

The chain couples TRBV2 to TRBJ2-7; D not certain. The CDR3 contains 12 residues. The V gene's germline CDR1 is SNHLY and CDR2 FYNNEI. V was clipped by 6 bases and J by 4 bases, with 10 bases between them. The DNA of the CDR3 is TGTGCCAGCAGAGCGACCGAATACGAGCAGTACGTC. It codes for CASRATEYEQYV.

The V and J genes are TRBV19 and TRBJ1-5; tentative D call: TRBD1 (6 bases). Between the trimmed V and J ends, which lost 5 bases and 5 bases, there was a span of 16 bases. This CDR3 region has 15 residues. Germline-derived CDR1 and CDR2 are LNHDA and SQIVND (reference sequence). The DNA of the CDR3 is TGTGCCAGTAGTTTGCAGGGGAAGGGTGATCAGCCCCAGCATTTT. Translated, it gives CASSLQGKGDQPQHF.